Listed below are T cell receptor beta chains from one sample, sequenced in a study of blood T cell repertoires in COVID-19. Repertoires were generated with immunoSEQ multiplex PCR, while TCRdb's copy carries only in-frame clones and drops some. The sample lists roughly 100,000 clones, about 85% seen once, with 3.1% in the top ten. Material for sequencing was peripheral blood. Every receptor here comes from a man over 45 in a cohort sampled during active COVID-19. Each CDR3 is given with its conserved first and last residue. D genes are given only for firm matches. Expanded clones are given a class, and other clones once, few, many or no size at all.

j_gene | v_gene | d_gene | abundance | CDR3aa | CDR3nt
TRBJ1-4 | TRBV19 | - | - | CASSAPPTDMRMF | TGTGCCAGTAGTGCGCCTCCCACTGATATGAGGATGTTT
TRBJ2-3 | TRBV11-2 | TRBD2 | few | CASSPEGAGGRTDTQYF | TGTGCCAGCAGCCCAGAGGGAGCGGGGGGCCGCACAGATACGCAGTATTTT
TRBJ1-2 | TRBV5-1 | TRBD1 | - | CASSAGTGFGYTF | TGCGCCAGCAGCGCCGGGACAGGGTTTGGCTACACCTTC
TRBJ2-2 | TRBV7-9 | - | - | CASSADRSAGELFF | TGTGCCAGCAGCGCCGACAGGAGTGCCGGGGAGCTGTTTTTT
TRBJ1-5 | TRBV29-1 | TRBD1 | - | CSVGTGEPNQPQHF | TGCAGCGTTGGAACAGGGGAACCCAATCAGCCCCAGCATTTT
TRBJ1-2 | TRBV12-3/TRBV12-4 | - | - | CASSLFKSGYTF | TGTGCCAGCAGTTTGTTCAAAAGCGGCTACACCTTC
TRBJ1-4 | TRBV9 | - | - | CASSAHPGLTNEKLFF | TGTGCCAGCAGCGCTCACCCAGGGCTAACTAATGAAAAACTGTTTTTT
TRBJ1-1 | TRBV5-1 | - | - | CASTSGSDTEAFF | TGCGCCAGCACCTCCGGGTCCGACACTGAAGCTTTCTTT
TRBJ1-3 | TRBV7-8 | - | - | CASSQWPRGSGNTIYF | TGTGCCAGCAGCCAATGGCCCAGGGGCTCTGGAAACACCATATATTTT
TRBJ1-2 | TRBV6-5 | - | - | CASSYLRETGYTF | TGTGCCAGCAGTTACCTGAGGGAGACGGGCTACACCTTC
TRBJ1-1 | TRBV10-3 | - | - | CAISSDVGALNTEAFF | TGTGCCATCAGTTCTGATGTTGGGGCTTTGAACACTGAAGCTTTCTTT
TRBJ2-3 | TRBV4-1 | TRBD2 | - | CASSQELAGRPSTDTQYF | TGCGCCAGCAGCCAAGAGCTAGCGGGGCGCCCTAGCACAGATACGCAGTATTTT
TRBJ2-3 | TRBV4-1 | - | - | CASSQAAGRSDTQYF | TGCGCCAGCAGCCAAGCGGCAGGGCGGTCAGATACGCAGTATTTT
TRBJ1-1 | TRBV2 | - | - | CASEQGSEAFF | TGTGCCAGTGAGCAGGGTTCTGAAGCTTTCTTT
TRBJ1-5 | TRBV6-6 | TRBD1 | - | CASSALGTVNQPQHF | TGTGCCAGCAGTGCGCTCGGGACAGTCAATCAGCCCCAGCATTTT
TRBJ2-6 | TRBV28 | TRBD1 | - | CASSLRQGRAGMSGANVLTF | TGTGCCAGCAGTTTGAGACAGGGGCGCGCGGGCATGTCTGGGGCCAACGTCCTGACTTTC
TRBJ1-2 | TRBV2 | - | - | CASPGGPGGYTF | TGTGCCAGCCCCGGGGGGCCGGGGGGCTACACCTTC
TRBJ2-7 | TRBV7-2 | TRBD2 | - | CASSLGGGGVSYEQYF | TGTGCCAGCAGCCTAGGTGGCGGGGGGGTCTCCTACGAGCAGTACTTC
TRBJ2-2 | TRBV6-2/TRBV6-3 | - | - | CASSSPAFGELFF | TGTGCCAGCAGTTCCCCCGCGTTCGGGGAGCTGTTTTTT
TRBJ1-1 | TRBV6-5 | - | - | CASSYQRTGYNTEAFF | TGTGCCAGCAGTTACCAGAGAACAGGGTATAACACTGAAGCTTTCTTT
TRBJ2-5 | TRBV6-2/TRBV6-3 | TRBD2 | - | CASSYSGLASSGRETQYF | TGTGCCAGCAGTTACTCGGGACTAGCATCATCAGGGCGAGAGACCCAGTACTTC
TRBJ2-7 | TRBV19 | - | - | CASIGRGSYEQYF | TGTGCCAGTATTGGGCGGGGCTCCTACGAGCAGTACTTC
TRBJ2-2 | TRBV7-6 | - | - | CASSKSGNTGELFF | TGTGCCAGCAGCAAAAGCGGGAACACCGGGGAGCTGTTTTTT
TRBJ2-1 | TRBV11-2 | TRBD2 | few | CASRPGLAGTNEQFF | TGTGCCAGCAGACCCGGACTAGCGGGTACTAATGAGCAGTTCTTC
TRBJ2-2 | TRBV5-1 | TRBD1 | - | CASSFDRDAGELFF | TGCGCCAGCAGCTTCGACAGGGACGCCGGGGAGCTGTTTTTT
TRBJ1-4 | TRBV12-3/TRBV12-4 | TRBD1 | - | CASSRDRVGKLFF | TGTGCCAGCAGTAGAGACAGGGTAGGAAAACTGTTTTTT
TRBJ1-1 | TRBV7-9 | - | - | CASSRDTEAFF | TGTGCCAGCAGCCGGGACACTGAAGCTTTCTTT
TRBJ2-7 | TRBV19 | TRBD1 | - | CASSTSGTGASYEQYF | TGTGCCAGTAGTACATCCGGGACAGGGGCCTCCTACGAGCAGTACTTC
TRBJ1-6 | TRBV5-6 | TRBD1 | - | CASSFSGGYNSPLHF | TGTGCCAGCAGCTTTTCAGGGGGTTATAATTCACCCCTCCACTTT
TRBJ2-5 | TRBV12-3/TRBV12-4 | TRBD1 | - | CASSMTGAETQYF | TGTGCCAGCAGCATGACAGGGGCAGAGACCCAGTACTTC
TRBJ2-3 | TRBV10-3 | TRBD2 | - | CATSGLAGMGDTQYF | TGTGCCACTTCGGGACTAGCGGGGATGGGGGATACGCAGTATTTT
TRBJ2-2 | TRBV19 | - | - | CASSKTLRGSTGELFF | TGTGCCAGTAGTAAAACTCTACGGGGGAGCACCGGGGAGCTGTTTTTT